This T cell receptor beta chain was recovered during a study of beta chain features in type 1 diabetes. Study-wide points: TCRB CDR3s from Type 1 diabetes patients were moderately but significantly shorter in all four CD4+ subsets. Patients' naive, central memory and Treg TCRB repertoires seemed closer to one another than those of healthy donors.

In regard to this clone: The antigen is not known.

The CDR3 totals 15 residues. CDR1 and CDR2 (germline): LNHDA, SQIVND (reference sequence). Trimming took 3 bases from V and 0 from J, leaving 9 bases between them. Sorting that relied on CD45RO/CCR7/CD25/CD127/CD95/CD27 yielded CD4+ naive, central memory, regulatory and stem cell-like memory cells. Purities over 98% were achieved in all sorted populations. The study reverse transcribed the entire isolated RNA, so it sequenced expressed TCRB transcripts. The method was immunoSEQ multiplex PCR; TCRdb's version includes in-frame clones alone and lacks a portion of them. The sample holds under 300,000 clones; roughly 16% are singletons and the top ten take about 0.078%.

This clonotype originated in a young man with type 1 diabetes. Sequenced: naive CD4+ T cells from blood. This chain links TRBV19 with TRBJ2-1, with D possibly matching TRBD2 (6 bases). CDR3 in amino acids: CASSIAGSSYNEQFF. The DNA for the CDR3 is TGTGCCAGTAGTATTGCCGGGAGCTCCTACAATGAGCAGTTCTTC.